Sequencing of this T cell receptor beta chain was carried out in a study of regulatory T cells in long-lasting Graves disease. This clonotype appeared a few times. Germline assignment: CDR1 SEHNR and CDR2 FQNEAQ (reference sequence). V lost 5 bases to trimming and J lost 0 bases; unmatched junction nucleotides: 9. The CDR3 sequence is 17 residues long. Building the TCR beta libraries relied on iRepertoire HTBI primers, and CDR3 regions underwent Arm-PCR. MiXCR, applied by TCRdb to the multiplex PCR reads, yields one record per CDR3 protein. The data contain about 500,000 distinct CDR3 sequences, around 16% of them singletons. The time point denotes: newly diagnosed GD, antithyroid drugs for less than 3 months. The TCR library used RNA extracted from PBMCs. These data were also filed under a second study, of T cells in Graves' hyperthyroidism and ophthalmopathy.

The material sequenced was peripheral blood mononuclear cells (PBMCs), taken at new diagnosis, from a patient treated with antithyroid drugs. This clonotype was obtained from a man aged 40-55 years with Graves disease. J is TRBJ2-1 and V is TRBV7-9, with TRBD2 identical over 8 bases. CDR3 amino acids: CASSESTGTSSYNEQFF. CDR3 bases: TGTGCCAGCAGCGAGTCAACCGGGACTAGCTCCTACAATGAGCAGTTCTTC. The variable domain in full, completed from reference TRBV7-9 and TRBJ2-1, reads DTGVSQNPRHKITKRGQNVTFRCDPISEHNRLYWYRQTLGQGPEFLTYFQNEAQLEKSRLLSDRFSAERPKGSFSTLEIQRTEQGDSAMYLCASSESTGTSSYNEQFFGPGTRLTVL.